The clone carrying this T cell receptor (beta chain) is deemed medium-sized. Antigen: not known. TCRdb reprocessed the 5' RACE reads with MiXCR, giving one entry per CDR3 protein. This table has several thousand distinct CDR3 sequences, almost 5% appearing once. The V gene's germline CDR1 is MGHRA and CDR2 YSYEKL. V lost 0 bases and J 4 bases, leaving 12 bases between the germline ends. The CDR3 runs to 15 residues. The data belong to a study of spatial heterogeneity in lung cancer. For the study at large: Strongly correlated with TCR transcript counts in tumor regions was a T cell module score, which was a transcriptional module score calculated from matched bulk RNA-seq. General observations from the study: Counts that tracked tumor mutation counts were those of expanded intratumoral alpha and beta TCRs. The estimated TCR-seq coverage of tumor T cells amounted to approximately 7% when looking at alpha chains and 13% to 15% when looking at beta chains.

The time point was: sample taken at primary tumor resection. Unsorted whole RNA of tumor, nontumor lung or frozen PBMC was sequenced. This sequence was found in a male donor with early-stage non-small cell lung cancer. V usage is TRBV4-1 and J usage is TRBJ2-5; D is perhaps TRBD1 or TRBD2 (5 bases each). This sample comprised lung tumor tissue, obtained at surgery. CDR3 coding DNA: TGCGCCAGCAGCCAAGATGGGACGCAACGAGAGACCCAGTACTTC. Translating gives CASSQDGTQRETQYF.